What follows is one T cell receptor beta chain and its context. As originally analysed: For nucleated cells, counts were estimated from reference gene primer amplification. Using immunoSEQ multiplex PCR, the repertoire was profiled, and TCRdb retains in-frame clones only, with some absent. V and J calls and clone size follow that table, whereas D and trimming were derived from the DNA. The data contain about 190,000 clones, around 85% of them singletons. The entry originates in a study of blood T cell repertoires in COVID-19. This CDR3 region has 12 residues. The sequence was obtained from a woman aged 45 to 65 with acute or convalescent COVID-19. Material: peripheral blood. The gene calls are TRBV21-1 and TRBJ2-1; the table's D call, TRBD2, has no DNA check behind it. TRBV21-1 is marked as a pseudogene. Written as DNA, the CDR3 is TGTGCCAGCACCAAACGAGGGAATGAGCAGTTCTTC. Residues: CASTKRGNEQFF.